This entry features one T cell receptor beta chain sequence. The CDR3 totals 12 residues. Trimming removed 1 base from V and 5 bases from J, with 5 bases in between. Germline V gene data show CDR1 as SEHNR and CDR2 as FQNEAQ (reference sequence). The data belong to a study of immune characteristics of hereditary and idiopathic chronic pancreatitis. The data were produced by immunoSEQ multiplex PCR, yet TCRdb's version contains in-frame clones alone and is incomplete. The sample contains some 15,000 clones, about 70% of which appear only once. Chronic pancreatitis tissue was collected during total pancreatectomy with islet autotransplantation.

The V call is TRBV7-9, the J call TRBJ2-5, with unresolved D. The clonotype originates from a human donor with chronic pancreatitis. The sequenced sample was pancreas tissue with hereditary chronic pancreatitis. The CDR3: CASSLDGETQYF. CDR3 nucleotides: TGTGCCAGCAGCTTAGACGGGGAGACCCAGTACTTC.